This T cell receptor beta chain was documented in a study of T-cell memory formation after mild COVID-19. CDR3 size: 17 residues. V was cut by 3 bases and J by 2 bases, with 16 bases left in between. Germline CDR1 is KGHDR and CDR2 is SFDVKD. From the 5' RACE reads, TCRdb called clonotypes with MiXCR, one entry per CDR3 protein. The data contain about 150,000 distinct CDR3 sequences, 15% to 20% of them singletons. The source is an adult woman who had mild COVID-19 (a few samples of this study predate the infection). Cell type and time point are not known. The sequencing input was PBMCs or a T cell subset sorted from them (not recorded which). V usage is TRBV24-1 and J usage is TRBJ1-5; perhaps TRBD1 as D (6 bases). CDR3: CATSDSGRGIGNQPQHF. The CDR3 region has the DNA TGTGCCACCAGTGATAGTGGCAGGGGTATAGGCAATCAGCCCCAGCATTTT.